This T cell receptor (beta chain) was documented in a study of blood T cell repertoires in COVID-19. Study background: Spain, Italy and the United States supplied samples that represented acute and convalescent COVID-19. PBMCs, B-cell-depleted T cells, or T cells provided the cDNA or gDNA that made up the material.

Methods used by the authors: Nucleated cell counts were estimated from reference gene primer amplification. Here immunoSEQ multiplex PCR was the method, and the copy in TCRdb shows in-frame clones only, minus some. V, J and clone size were drawn from that table, and D and trimming were deduced from the DNA. The sample records nearly 90,000 clones, about three quarters being singletons. The CDR3 loop spans 15 amino acids. The germline CDR1 and CDR2 sequences are SGHDT and YYEEEE. V lost 4 bases and J lost 4; bases outside the gene matches: 7. The chain uses TRBV5-6 and TRBJ1-4, with 7 bases that match TRBD1. The source material was peripheral blood. This receptor was taken from a woman aged 80 or older with acute or convalescent COVID-19. In DNA form, the CDR3 reads TGTGCCAGCAGCCAAAAGGGACAGCTTAATGAAAAACTGTTTTTT. It translates to CASSQKGQLNEKLFF.